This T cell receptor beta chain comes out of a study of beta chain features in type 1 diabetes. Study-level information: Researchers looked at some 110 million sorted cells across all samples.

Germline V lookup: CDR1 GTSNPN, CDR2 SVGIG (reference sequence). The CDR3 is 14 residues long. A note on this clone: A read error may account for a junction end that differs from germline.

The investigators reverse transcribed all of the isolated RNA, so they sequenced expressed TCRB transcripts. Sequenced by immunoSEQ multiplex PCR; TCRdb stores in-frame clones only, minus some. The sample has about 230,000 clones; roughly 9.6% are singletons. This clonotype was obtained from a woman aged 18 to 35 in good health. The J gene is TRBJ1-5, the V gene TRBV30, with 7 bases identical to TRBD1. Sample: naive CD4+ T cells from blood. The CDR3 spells CAWSEGARPQSQHF. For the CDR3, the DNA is TGTGCCTGGAGTGAGGGGGCGCGCCCTCAGTCCCAGCATTTT.